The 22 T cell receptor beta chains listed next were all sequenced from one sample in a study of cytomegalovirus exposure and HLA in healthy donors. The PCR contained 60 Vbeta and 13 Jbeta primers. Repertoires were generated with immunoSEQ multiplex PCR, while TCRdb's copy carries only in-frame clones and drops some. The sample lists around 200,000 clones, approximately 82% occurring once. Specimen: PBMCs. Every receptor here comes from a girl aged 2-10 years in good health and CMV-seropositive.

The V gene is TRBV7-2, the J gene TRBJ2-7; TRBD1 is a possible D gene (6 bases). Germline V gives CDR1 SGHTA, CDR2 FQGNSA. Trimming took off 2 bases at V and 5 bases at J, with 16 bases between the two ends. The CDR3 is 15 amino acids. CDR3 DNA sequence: TGTGCCAGCAGCTTACCCAGGGGCCTCCCCAACGAGCAGTACTTC. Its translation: CASSLPRGLPNEQYF.

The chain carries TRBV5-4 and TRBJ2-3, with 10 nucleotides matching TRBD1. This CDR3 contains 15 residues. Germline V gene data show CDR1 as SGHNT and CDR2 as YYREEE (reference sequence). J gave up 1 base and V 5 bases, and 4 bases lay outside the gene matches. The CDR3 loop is CASSYGTGGTDTQYF. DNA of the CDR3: TGTGCCAGCAGTTATGGGACAGGGGGCACAGATACGCAGTATTTT.

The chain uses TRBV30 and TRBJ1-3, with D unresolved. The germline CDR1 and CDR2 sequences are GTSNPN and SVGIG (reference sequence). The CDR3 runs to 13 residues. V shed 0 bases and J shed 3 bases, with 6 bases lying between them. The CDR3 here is CAWSVRGGNTIYF. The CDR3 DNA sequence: TGTGCCTGGAGTGTACGGGGTGGAAACACCATATATTTT.

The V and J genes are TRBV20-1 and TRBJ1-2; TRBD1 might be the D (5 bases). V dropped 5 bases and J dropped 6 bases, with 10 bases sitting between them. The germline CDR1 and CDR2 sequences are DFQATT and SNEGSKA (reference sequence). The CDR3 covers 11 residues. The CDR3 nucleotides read TGCAGTGCTTTTGACAGCCATGGCTACACCTTC. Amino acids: CSAFDSHGYTF.

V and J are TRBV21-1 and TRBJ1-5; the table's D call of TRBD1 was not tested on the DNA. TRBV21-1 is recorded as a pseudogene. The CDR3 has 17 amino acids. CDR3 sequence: CASSKPEDRGSNQPQHF. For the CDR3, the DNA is TGTGCCAGCAGCAAGCCGGAGGACAGGGGAAGCAATCAGCCCCAGCATTTT.

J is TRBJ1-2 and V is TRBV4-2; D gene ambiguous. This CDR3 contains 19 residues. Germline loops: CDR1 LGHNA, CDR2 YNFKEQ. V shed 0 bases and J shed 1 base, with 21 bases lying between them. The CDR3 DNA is TGTGCCAGCAGCCAAGAGACTGGTAGCTGGGTCGAGGGTAACTATGGCTACACCTTC. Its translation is CASSQETGSWVEGNYGYTF.

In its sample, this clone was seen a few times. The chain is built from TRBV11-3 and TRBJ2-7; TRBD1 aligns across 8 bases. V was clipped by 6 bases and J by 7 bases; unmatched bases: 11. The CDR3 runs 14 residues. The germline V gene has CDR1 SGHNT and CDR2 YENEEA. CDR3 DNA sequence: TGTGCCAGCAGGCGTTCGGACAGGGTCGGGGAGCAGTACTTC. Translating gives CASRRSDRVGEQYF.

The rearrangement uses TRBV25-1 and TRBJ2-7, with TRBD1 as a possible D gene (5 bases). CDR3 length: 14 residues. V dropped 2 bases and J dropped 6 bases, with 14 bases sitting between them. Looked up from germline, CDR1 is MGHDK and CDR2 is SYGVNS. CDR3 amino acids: CASSETPGLAEQYF. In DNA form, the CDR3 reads TGTGCCAGCAGTGAAACCCCAGGGTTGGCCGAGCAGTACTTC.

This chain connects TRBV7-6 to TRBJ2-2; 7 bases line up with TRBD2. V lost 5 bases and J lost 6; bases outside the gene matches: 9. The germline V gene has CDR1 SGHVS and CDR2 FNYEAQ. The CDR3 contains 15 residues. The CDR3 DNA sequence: TGTGCCAGCAGCCCCCAAAGTGCGGGGGCCGGGGAGCTGTTTTTT. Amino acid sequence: CASSPQSAGAGELFF. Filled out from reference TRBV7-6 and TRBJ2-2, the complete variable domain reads GAGVSQSPRYKVTKRGQDVALRCDPISGHVSLYWYRQALGQGPEFLTYFNYEAQQDKSGLPNDRFSAERPEGSISTLTIQRTEQRDSAMYRCASSPQSAGAGELFFGEGSRLTVL.

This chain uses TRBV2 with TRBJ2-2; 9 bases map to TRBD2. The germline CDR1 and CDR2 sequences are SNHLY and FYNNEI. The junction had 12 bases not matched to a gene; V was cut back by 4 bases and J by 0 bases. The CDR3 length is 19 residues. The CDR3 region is CASSGSGSGGSANTGELFF. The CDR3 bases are TGTGCCAGCAGTGGATCGGGTAGCGGGGGATCCGCGAACACCGGGGAGCTGTTTTTT. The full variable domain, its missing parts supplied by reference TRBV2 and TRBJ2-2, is EPEVTQTPSHQVTQMGQEVILRCVPISNHLYFYWYRQILGQKVEFLVSFYNNEISEKSEIFDDQFSVERPDGSNFTLKIRSTKLEDSAMYFCASSGSGSGGSANTGELFFGEGSRLTVL.

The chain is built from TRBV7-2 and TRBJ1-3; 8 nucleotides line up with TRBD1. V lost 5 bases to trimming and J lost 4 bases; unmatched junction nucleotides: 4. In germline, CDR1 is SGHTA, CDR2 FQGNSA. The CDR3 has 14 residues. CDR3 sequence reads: CASSRTGTGNTIYF. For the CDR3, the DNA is TGTGCCAGCAGCCGGACAGGGACGGGAAACACCATATATTTT. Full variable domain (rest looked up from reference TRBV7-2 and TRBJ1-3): GAGVSQSPSNKVTEKGKDVELRCDPISGHTALYWYRQSLGQGLEFLIYFQGNSAPDKSGLPSDRFSAERTGGSVSTLTIQRTQQEDSAVYLCASSRTGTGNTIYFGEGSWLTVV.

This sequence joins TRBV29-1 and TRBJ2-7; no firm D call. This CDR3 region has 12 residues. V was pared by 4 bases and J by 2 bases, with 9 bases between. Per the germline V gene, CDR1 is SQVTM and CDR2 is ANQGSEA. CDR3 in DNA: TGCAGCGTTGGGTACGGTCCCTACGAGCAGTACTTC. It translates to CSVGYGPYEQYF.

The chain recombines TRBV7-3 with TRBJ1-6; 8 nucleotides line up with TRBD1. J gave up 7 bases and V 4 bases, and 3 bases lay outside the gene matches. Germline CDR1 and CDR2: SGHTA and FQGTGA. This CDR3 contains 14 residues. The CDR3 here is CASSWTGPNSPLHF. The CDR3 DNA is TGTGCCAGCAGCTGGACAGGGCCAAATTCACCCCTCCACTTT.

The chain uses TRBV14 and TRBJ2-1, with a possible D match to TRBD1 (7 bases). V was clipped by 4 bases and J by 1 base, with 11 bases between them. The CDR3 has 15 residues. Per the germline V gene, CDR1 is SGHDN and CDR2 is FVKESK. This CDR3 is CASSPTGRSYNEQFF. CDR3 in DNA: TGTGCCAGCAGCCCGACAGGGAGGTCCTACAATGAGCAGTTCTTC. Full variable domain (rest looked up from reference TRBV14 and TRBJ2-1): EAGVTQFPSHSVIEKGQTVTLRCDPISGHDNLYWYRRVMGKEIKFLLHFVKESKQDESGMPNNRFLAERTGGTYSTLKVQPAELEDSGVYFCASSPTGRSYNEQFFGPGTRLTVL.

Here the CDR3 DNA reads TGTGCCAGCACCTATGCCCTAGTCCATGGAGCTTTCTTT. Amino acid sequence: CASTYALVHGAFF. The rearrangement uses TRBV7-8 and TRBJ1-1, with no clear D. The CDR3 spans 13 residues. From germline, CDR1 is SGHVS and CDR2 FQNEAQ. Trimming removed 7 bases at V and 10 bases at J, with 19 bases between. The full variable domain, with the rest looked up from reference TRBV7-8 and TRBJ1-1, is GAGVSQSPRYKVAKRGQDVALRCDPISGHVSLFWYQQALGQGPEFLTYFQNEAQLDKSGLPSDRFFAERPEGSVSTLKIQRTQQEDSAVYLCASTYALVHGAFFGQGTRLTVV.

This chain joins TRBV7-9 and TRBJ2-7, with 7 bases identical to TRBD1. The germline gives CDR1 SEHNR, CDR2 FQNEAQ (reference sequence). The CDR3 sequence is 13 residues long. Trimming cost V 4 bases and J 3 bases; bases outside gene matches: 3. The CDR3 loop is CASSYRDSYEQYF. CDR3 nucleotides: TGTGCCAGCAGCTACCGGGACAGCTACGAGCAGTACTTC.

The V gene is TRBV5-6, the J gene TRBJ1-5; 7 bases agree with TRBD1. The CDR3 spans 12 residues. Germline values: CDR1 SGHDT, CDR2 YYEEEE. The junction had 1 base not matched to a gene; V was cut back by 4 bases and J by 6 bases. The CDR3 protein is CASSQGGQPQHF. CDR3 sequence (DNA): TGTGCCAGCAGCCAGGGGGGTCAGCCCCAGCATTTT.

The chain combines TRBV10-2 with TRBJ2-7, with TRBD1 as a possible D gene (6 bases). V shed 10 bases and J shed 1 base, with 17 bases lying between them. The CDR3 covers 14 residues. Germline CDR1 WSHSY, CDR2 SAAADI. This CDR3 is CATQNREGSYEQYF. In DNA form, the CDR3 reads TGCGCCACCCAAAACAGGGAAGGTTCCTACGAGCAGTACTTC.

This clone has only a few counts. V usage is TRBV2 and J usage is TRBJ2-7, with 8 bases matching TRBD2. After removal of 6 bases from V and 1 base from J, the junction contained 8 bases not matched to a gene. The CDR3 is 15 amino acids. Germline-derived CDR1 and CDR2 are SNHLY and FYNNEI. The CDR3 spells CASRNSGSGSYEQYF. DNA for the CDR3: TGTGCCAGCAGGAACAGCGGGAGCGGGTCCTACGAGCAGTACTTC.

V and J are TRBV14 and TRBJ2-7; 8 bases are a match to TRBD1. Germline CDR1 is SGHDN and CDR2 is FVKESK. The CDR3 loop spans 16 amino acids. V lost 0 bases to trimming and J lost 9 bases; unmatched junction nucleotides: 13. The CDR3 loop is CASSQDLVRGRTGQYF. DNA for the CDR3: TGTGCCAGCAGCCAAGATTTGGTCAGGGGGCGCACCGGGCAGTACTTC.

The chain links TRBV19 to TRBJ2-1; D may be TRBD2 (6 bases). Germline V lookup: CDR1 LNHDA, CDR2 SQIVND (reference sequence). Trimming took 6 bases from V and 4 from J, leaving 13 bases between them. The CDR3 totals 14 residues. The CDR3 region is CASRPAGLYNEQFF. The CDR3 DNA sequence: TGTGCCAGTAGACCCGCCGGACTATACAATGAGCAGTTCTTC. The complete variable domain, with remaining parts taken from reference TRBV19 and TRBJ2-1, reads DGGITQSPKYLFRKEGQNVTLSCEQNLNHDAMYWYRQDPGQGLRLIYYSQIVNDFQKGDIAEGYSVSREKKESFPLTVTSAQKNPTAFYLCASRPAGLYNEQFFGPGTRLTVL.

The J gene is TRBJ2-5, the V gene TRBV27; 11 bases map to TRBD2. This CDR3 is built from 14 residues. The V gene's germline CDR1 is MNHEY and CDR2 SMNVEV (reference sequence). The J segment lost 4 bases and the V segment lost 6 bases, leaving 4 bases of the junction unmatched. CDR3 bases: TGTGCCAGCAGCCCCCTAGCGGGAGGAGAGACCCAGTACTTC. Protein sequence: CASSPLAGGETQYF.